These T cell receptor beta chains were read from a single sample in a study of glioma-infiltrating T cells. TCRdb analysed the multiplex PCR reads with MiXCR anew, one entry per CDR3 protein. The sample lists approximately 140,000 distinct CDR3 sequences; around 23% were seen once. Sequenced: glioma tissue, nonneoplastic brain tissue, or PBMCs (not recorded which). Every receptor here comes from a human donor with low-grade glioma or glioblastoma, undergoing nonglioma brain surgery, or in good health (not recorded which). The CDR3 runs from the conserved cysteine through the conserved F or W. D genes are given only for firm matches. Clone size is shown for a subset of rows, as once, few, many or a class of expanded clone.

j_call,d_call,clone_size,v_call,cdr3_aa,cdr3_nt
TRBJ2-6,.,few,TRBV20-1,CSAQIQGPPSGANVLTF,TGCAGTGCTCAGATACAGGGTCCCCCCTCTGGGGCCAACGTCCTGACTTTC
TRBJ1-1,.,many,TRBV7-8,CASSLERGGTEAFF,TGTGCCAGCAGCTTAGAGCGAGGGGGCACTGAAGCTTTCTTT
TRBJ1-1,.,many,TRBV4-1,CATKGLNTEAFF,TGCGCCACGAAGGGGCTGAACACTGAAGCTTTCTTT
TRBJ2-1,.,.,TRBV18,CASSPVRDNEQFF,TGTGCCAGCTCACCAGTGCGGGACAATGAGCAGTTCTTC
TRBJ2-3,.,many,TRBV4-1,CASSRGRGVSADTQYF,TGCGCCAGCAGCCGGGGTCGGGGTGTGAGTGCAGATACGCAGTATTTT
TRBJ2-5,.,many,TRBV28,CASNPGGGETQYF,TGTGCCAGCAATCCTGGGGGCGGCGAGACCCAGTACTTC
TRBJ1-2,.,.,TRBV27,CASSRTTTGSNYDYTF,TGTGCCAGCAGTCGAACTACGACAGGCTCTAACTATGACTACACCTTC
TRBJ1-1,TRBD1,many,TRBV7-9,CASSLTGGITEAFF,TGTGCCAGCAGCTTAACAGGGGGCATCACTGAAGCTTTCTTT
TRBJ2-3,.,many,TRBV3-1,CASSQDWDTTDTQYF,TGTGCCAGCAGCCAAGATTGGGACACCACAGATACGCAGTATTTT
TRBJ2-2,.,few,TRBV6-1,CASSEDSTGELFF,TGTGCCAGCAGTGAAGACAGCACCGGGGAGCTGTTTTTT
TRBJ2-6,.,.,TRBV7-2,CASSPSTGSGANVLTF,TGTGCCAGCAGCCCATCAACAGGGTCCGGGGCCAACGTCCTGACTTTC
TRBJ2-1,TRBD2,.,TRBV12-3/TRBV12-4,CASSLTGGYNEQFF,TGTGCCAGCAGTTTAACGGGGGGCTACAATGAGCAGTTCTTC
TRBJ1-1,.,few,TRBV4-1,CASSHNAPRWRGNTEAFF,TGCGCCAGCAGCCATAATGCTCCCCGGTGGCGGGGGAACACTGAAGCTTTCTTT
TRBJ2-5,.,.,TRBV11-1,CASSLERPETQYF,TGTGCCAGCAGCTTGGAACGACCCGAGACCCAGTACTTC
TRBJ2-3,.,few,TRBV28,CASSLSGHTTDTQYF,TGTGCCAGCAGTTTGTCGGGACACACCACAGATACGCAGTATTTT
TRBJ1-5,.,few,TRBV19,CASSNRGKGNQPQHF,TGTGCCAGTAGTAATCGGGGAAAAGGCAATCAGCCCCAGCATTTT
TRBJ2-3,.,few,TRBV20-1,CSVVPGTRATDTQYF,TGCAGTGTCGTCCCCGGGACTCGTGCCACAGATACGCAGTATTTT
TRBJ1-1,.,few,TRBV5-1,CASSFGGAIGAFF,TGCGCCAGCAGCTTCGGGGGGGCGATTGGAGCTTTCTTT
TRBJ1-1,.,.,TRBV19,CASAVSGVGAFF,TGTGCCAGCGCTGTTTCGGGGGTTGGAGCTTTCTTT
TRBJ2-3,TRBD2,many,TRBV4-1,CASSQAGGAGTDTQYF,TGCGCCAGCAGCCAAGCCGGGGGGGCTGGCACAGATACGCAGTATTTT
TRBJ1-6,.,.,TRBV11-2,CASSFAGNNSPLHF,TGTGCCAGCAGCTTCGCGGGGAATAATTCACCCCTCCACTTT
TRBJ2-3,.,.,TRBV14,CASSQRPSDTQYF,TGTGCCAGCAGCCAAAGACCCTCAGATACGCAGTATTTT
TRBJ1-2,.,many,TRBV7-2,CASSSGQNYGYTF,TGTGCCAGCAGCTCAGGACAGAACTATGGCTACACCTTC
TRBJ2-5,.,few,TRBV7-3,CASSASGAGETQYF,TGTGCCAGCAGCGCGAGTGGGGCGGGTGAGACCCAGTACTTC
TRBJ2-2,.,few,TRBV7-6,CAAGTNTGELFF,TGTGCCGCAGGGACGAACACCGGGGAGCTGTTTTTT
TRBJ1-1,.,many,TRBV20-1,CSAQAVVGTEAFF,TGCAGTGCCCAGGCAGTGGTCGGCACTGAAGCTTTCTTT
TRBJ2-3,.,many,TRBV7-2,CASSLWNVRRTDTQYF,TGTGCCAGCAGCTTATGGAACGTCAGACGCACAGATACGCAGTATTTT
TRBJ1-5,.,few,TRBV4-1,CASSPRTEGSAQHF,TGCGCCAGCAGCCCTAGGACCGAAGGTTCCGCCCAGCATTTT
TRBJ2-2,.,many,TRBV25-1,CASSGASINTGELFF,TGTGCCAGCAGTGGGGCGTCCATCAACACCGGGGAGCTGTTTTTT
TRBJ2-3,TRBD2,many,TRBV7-9,CATLSGGSTDTQYF,TGTGCCACCCTCAGCGGGGGAAGCACAGATACGCAGTATTTT
TRBJ2-5,.,.,TRBV20-1,CSARVPLSRKETQYF,TGCAGTGCTAGAGTCCCTCTTAGCAGGAAAGAGACCCAGTACTTC
TRBJ1-2,TRBD1,.,TRBV19,CASSMGQGIDYGYTF,TGTGCCAGTAGTATGGGACAGGGTATCGACTATGGCTACACCTTC
TRBJ2-5,.,.,TRBV15,CATSFVGAETQYF,TGTGCCACCAGCTTCGTGGGAGCAGAGACCCAGTACTTC
TRBJ1-2,.,.,TRBV6-1,CASIVGGAELYGYTF,TGTGCCAGCATCGTTGGTGGGGCGGAATTATATGGCTACACCTTC
TRBJ2-4,TRBD2,.,TRBV5-4,CASSLGPGGAKNIQYF,TGTGCCAGCAGCTTGGGGCCCGGGGGGGCCAAAAACATTCAGTACTTC